This T cell receptor beta chain was sequenced during a study of T cell responses to AZD1222 COVID-19 vaccine. Study-wide points: Donors were largely white British and mainly female; clonal diversity was possibly underestimated.

Here immunoSEQ multiplex PCR was the method, and the copy in TCRdb shows in-frame clones only, minus some. The table shows 130,000 to 150,000 clones, with under 95% occurring only once. As concerns this clone: What it binds is unknown.

The CDR3 is 17 amino acids. The V gene end was trimmed by 0 bases and the J gene end by 5 bases; junction bases not matched to a gene: 7. The germline V gene encodes CDR1 SGHTA and CDR2 FQGTGA. This TCR came from an adult in good health. The chain couples TRBV7-3 to TRBJ2-3; 11 bases agree with TRBD2. The material sequenced was peripheral blood, taken on day 0 of AZD1222 vaccination. In DNA form, the CDR3 reads TGTGCCAGCAGCTTAACCCCCACTAGCGGGGGCCGAGATACGCAGTATTTT. Amino acid sequence: CASSLTPTSGGRDTQYF.